This TCR beta chain was identified during a study of radiation and T cells in renal cell carcinoma. About the study: Nephrectomy followed 15 Gy stereotactic body radiation by 4 weeks. Study conclusions and caveats: Top tumor clonotypes rose in blood 2 weeks post-radiation, then contracted.

About this clone: Its antigen is unknown.

The method was immunoSEQ multiplex PCR; TCRdb's version includes in-frame clones alone and lacks a portion of them. The repertoire holds roughly 130,000 clones, 88% seen once, with around 6% in the top ten. V lost 8 bases and J lost 3; bases outside the gene matches: 7. Germline values: CDR1 LNHDA, CDR2 SQIVND (reference sequence). The CDR3 is made up of 14 amino acids. Specified time point: blood 2 weeks post-SBRT. The treatment here: 15 Gy SBRT to primary tumor, nephrectomy 4 weeks later. The patient's renal cell carcinoma had clear cell pathology. Sequenced here: blood, sampled from a patient whose treatment included radiotherapy and nephrectomy. The clonotype comes from a woman in her 70s with renal cell carcinoma. The chain uses TRBV19 and TRBJ1-5; 7 bases match TRBD1. CDR3: CASSETGLNQPQHF. DNA for the CDR3: TGTGCCAGTTCCGAGACAGGGCTCAATCAGCCCCAGCATTTT.